The sequence of this T cell receptor (beta chain) was determined in a study of T cell responses to AZD1222 COVID-19 vaccine. The CDR3 has 15 residues. Germline CDR1 GTSNPN, CDR2 SVGIG (reference sequence). V was pared by 4 bases and J by 3 bases, with 16 bases between. Using immunoSEQ multiplex PCR, the repertoire was profiled, and TCRdb retains in-frame clones only, with some absent. Of 180,000 or so clones listed, roughly 90% are singletons. Material: peripheral blood, obtained 28 days after the second AZD1222 dose. This TCR derives from an adult who received the AZD1222 COVID-19 vaccine. The V and J genes are TRBV30 and TRBJ1-3; D is possibly TRBD1 (6 bases). The CDR3 region is CAWTTGQGNGNTIYF. Here the CDR3 DNA reads TGTGCCTGGACAACGGGGCAGGGGAATGGAAACACCATATATTTT.